The clone carrying this T cell receptor (beta chain) was counted ten times or more. Antigen specificity is unknown. CD25-based Treg depletion was applied to purified naive CD4+ T cells. The germline V and J ends were trimmed by 0 bases and 5 bases, with 15 bases remaining between them. Germline V gene sequence: CDR1 SGHRS, CDR2 YFSETQ. This CDR3 contains 15 residues. After constant-region reverse-primer amplification, full-length variable regions underwent semi-nested PCR with Nested Universal Primer A. TCRdb reprocessed the 5' RACE reads via MiXCR and lists one record per CDR3 protein. The sample records roughly 50,000 distinct CDR3 sequences, roughly 18% being singletons. Whole-study results and caveats: Tumor-infiltrating Treg TCR alpha and beta sequences overlapped most with tumor naive CD4+ T cells, then blood naive.

V and J are TRBV5-1 and TRBJ2-7; D is uncertain. Source material: naive CD4+ T cells sorted from blood. Subset specified: naive CD4+ T cells, CD4+CD45RA+CD25-. The source of this sequence is a female donor with breast cancer. The CDR3 DNA reads TGCGCCAGCAGCTTGGGGATCCAGTTTTTGGACGAGCAGTACTTC. This translates into CASSLGIQFLDEQYF.